This passage covers 28 T cell receptor beta chains from one sample sequenced in a study of naive CD8 T cells in extremely preterm neonates. Clones were read by immunoSEQ multiplex PCR, and TCRdb kept only the in-frame ones, dropping some. The sample holds roughly 7,900 clones, approximately 97% seen once. Sequences were obtained from naive CD8+ T cells from blood. The receptor source for this set is a human donor in good health.

The chain couples TRBV28 to TRBJ2-7, with 8 positions matching TRBD1. Germline loops: CDR1 MDHEN, CDR2 SYDVKM. The CDR3 has 13 amino acids. V lost 6 bases, J lost 4 bases, and 5 bases stayed unmatched. CDR3 region: CASRDRTGYEQYF. In DNA, the CDR3 is TGTGCCAGCAGGGACAGGACAGGGTACGAGCAGTACTTC.

The genes are TRBV4-1 and TRBJ1-1; 8 bases are a match to TRBD1. Germline V lookup: CDR1 MGHRA, CDR2 YSYEKL. V lost 1 base and J lost 4; bases outside the gene matches: 8. The CDR3 sequence is 16 residues long. CDR3 sequence reads: CASSQGGRGRVTEAFF. The CDR3 nucleotides are TGCGCCAGCAGCCAAGGGGGCAGGGGGCGCGTCACTGAAGCTTTCTTT.

The chain recombines TRBV9 with TRBJ1-5; tentatively, D is TRBD1 (6 bases). The CDR3 totals 16 residues. Trimming left V 0 bases short and J 5 bases short, with 15 bases between. Germline V gene data show CDR1 as SGDLS and CDR2 as YYNGEE. The CDR3 here is CASSVGGRKGDQPQHF. The CDR3 DNA reads as TGTGCCAGCAGCGTAGGGGGGCGGAAAGGGGATCAGCCCCAGCATTTT.

The gene calls are TRBV7-9 and TRBJ2-1; possibly TRBD2 for D (7 bases). The CDR3 is made up of 15 amino acids. V gave up 5 bases and J gave up 8 bases, with 19 bases separating them. Germline V CDR1 and CDR2: SEHNR, FQNEAQ (reference sequence). This CDR3 reads CASSPPDGGGDEQFF. The CDR3 DNA reads as TGTGCCAGCAGCCCACCGGATGGGGGGGGCGATGAGCAGTTCTTC.

This clone was observed once. The rearrangement joins TRBV27 to TRBJ2-3; weak D call: TRBD1 (6 bases). This CDR3 region has 15 residues. CDR1 is MNHEY and CDR2 is SMNVEV in the germline V gene (reference sequence). V gave up 3 bases and J gave up 0 bases, with 10 bases separating them. The CDR3 spells CASSFYRASTDTQYF. CDR3 nucleotides: TGTGCCAGCAGTTTCTACAGGGCTAGCACAGATACGCAGTATTTT.

This clone was picked up one time. The chain links TRBV7-9 to TRBJ2-2, with 7 bases identical to TRBD1. There are 15 residues in the CDR3. The J segment lost 6 bases and the V segment lost 5 bases, leaving 9 bases of the junction unmatched. CDR1 and CDR2 (germline): SEHNR, FQNEAQ (reference sequence). The CDR3 DNA sequence: TGTGCCAGCAGCCTGTCTGACAGGGACCCCGGGGAGCTGTTTTTT. Amino acid sequence: CASSLSDRDPGELFF.

V usage is TRBV5-6 and J usage is TRBJ2-7; TRBD1 might be the D (6 bases). With 2 bases removed from V and 2 bases from J, the gap between germline ends came to 11 bases. The CDR3 consists of 14 residues. CDR1 is SGHDT, CDR2 YYEEEE, per germline. As DNA, the CDR3 is TGTGCCAGCAGCTTTGGCAGGGGAACCTACGAGCAGTACGTC. Protein sequence: CASSFGRGTYEQYV.

V is TRBV4-3 and J is TRBJ2-3; D possibly corresponds to TRBD2 (5 bases). The germline CDR1 and CDR2 sequences are LGHNA and YSLEER. Trimming left V 4 bases short and J 1 base short, with 12 bases between. The CDR3 length is 15 residues. The CDR3 sequence: CASSPRTGGTDTQYF. The CDR3 coding sequence is TGCGCCAGCAGCCCAAGGACTGGAGGCACAGATACGCAGTATTTT.

The gene calls are TRBV4-1 and TRBJ2-2, with TRBD2 matching over 7 bases. CDR3 length: 18 amino acids. V was pared by 1 base and J by 0 bases, with 8 bases of the junction left unmatched. The germline V gene encodes CDR1 MGHRA and CDR2 YSYEKL. CDR3 bases: TGCGCCAGCAGCCAAGTAGTCCCCAGCGGGGCGAACACCGGGGAGCTGTTTTTT. Translated: CASSQVVPSGANTGELFF.

The gene calls are TRBV5-1 and TRBJ1-1, with a possible D match to TRBD1 (5 bases). V shed 3 bases and J shed 3 bases, with 9 bases lying between them. Germline CDR1 reads SGHRS; CDR2 reads YFSETQ. The CDR3 is 13 residues long. The CDR3 is CASSSSGYTEAFF. The CDR3 DNA sequence: TGCGCCAGCAGCTCATCAGGGTACACTGAAGCTTTCTTT.

V is TRBV10-3 and J is TRBJ1-1; D gene unclear. V lost 2 bases to trimming and J lost 1 base, with 11 bases between them. Germline CDR1 reads ENHRY; CDR2 reads SYGVKD. The CDR3 loop spans 15 amino acids. CDR3 coding DNA: TGTGCCATCAGTGAGGGGCGCGAAGGGAACACTGAAGCTTTCTTT. Residues: CAISEGREGNTEAFF.

The chain couples TRBV29-1 to TRBJ1-2, with 10 bases fitting TRBD1. CDR3 length equals 16 residues. Germline V gene lookup returns CDR1 SQVTM and CDR2 ANQGSEA. The junction had 11 bases not matched to a gene; V was cut back by 3 bases and J by 4 bases. The CDR3 DNA reads as TGCAGCGTTGAGTCTAGGGGGACAGGGGCTGTCTATGGCTACACCTTC. Its translation is CSVESRGTGAVYGYTF.

The chain links TRBV19 to TRBJ2-1; maybe TRBD1 (7 bases). Germline V CDR1 and CDR2: LNHDA, SQIVND (reference sequence). V gave up 4 bases and J gave up 9 bases, with 16 bases separating them. This CDR3 is 14 amino acids long. CDR3 sequence: CASSTLEGASEQFF. CDR3 nucleotides: TGTGCCAGTAGTACCTTGGAGGGGGCCAGTGAGCAGTTCTTC.

The rearrangement links TRBV19 to TRBJ2-7; possible D gene TRBD1, 5 bases. CDR1 and CDR2 from the germline V gene are LNHDA and SQIVND (reference sequence). Trimming pared 4 bases from V and 1 base from J, leaving 11 bases between. CDR3 size: 14 residues. The CDR3 here is CASSTYTGSYEQYF. The CDR3, as DNA: TGTGCCAGTAGTACTTATACAGGATCCTACGAGCAGTACTTC.

The rearrangement joins TRBV5-1 to TRBJ1-3; the match to TRBD1 covers 7 bases. V lost 3 bases to trimming and J lost 0 bases; unmatched junction nucleotides: 9. The CDR3 runs to 17 residues. The germline CDR1 and CDR2 sequences are SGHRS and YFSETQ. CDR3 amino acids: CASSSGTARLSGNTIYF. CDR3 bases: TGCGCCAGCAGCTCTGGGACAGCCCGTCTCTCTGGAAACACCATATATTTT.

This rearrangement joins TRBV28 to TRBJ1-2, with TRBD1 as a possible D gene (5 bases). Deletions cut 0 bases from V and 8 bases from J, with 10 bases between. The CDR3 is 13 amino acids. Germline V gives CDR1 MDHEN, CDR2 SYDVKM. The chain's CDR3 is CASSLWGGDGYTF. CDR3 sequence (DNA): TGTGCCAGCAGTTTATGGGGGGGGGACGGCTACACCTTC.

The chain carries TRBV7-2 and TRBJ2-5, with 13 positions matching TRBD2. The length of the CDR3 is 15 residues. V shed 2 bases and J 3 bases; nucleotides not matched to a gene: 0. CDR1 and CDR2 (germline): SGHTA, FQGNSA. The DNA for the CDR3 is TGTGCCAGCAGCTTAACTAGCGGGGGGGAAGAGACCCAGTACTTC. Amino acid sequence: CASSLTSGGEETQYF.

The rearrangement uses TRBV27 and TRBJ2-1, with D maybe TRBD1 (6 bases). V was cut by 4 bases and J by 5 bases, with 12 bases left in between. Germline CDR1 is MNHEY and CDR2 is SMNVEV (reference sequence). The CDR3 is 14 amino acids. As DNA, the CDR3 is TGTGCCAGCAGTTGGACAGTTTACGACAATGAGCAGTTCTTC. This codes for CASSWTVYDNEQFF.

The chain employs TRBV5-1 and TRBJ2-7, with a weak D call TRBD1 (5 bases). The CDR3 sequence is 15 residues long. Per germline, CDR1 SGHRS and CDR2 YFSETQ. The ends were cut back, 0 bases at V and 3 bases at J, with 13 bases in the middle. The CDR3 here is CASSLAQANSYEQYF. CDR3 nucleotide sequence: TGCGCCAGCAGCTTGGCACAGGCGAATAGCTACGAGCAGTACTTC.

Remarks on this clone: The junction does not match germline at one end; this may be a read error. The same CDR3 is also encoded by other DNA sequences in this sample. V gene TRBV13 combines with J gene TRBJ1-1, with a tentative D call TRBD1 (5 bases). There are 12 residues in the CDR3. Germline loops: CDR1 PRHDT, CDR2 FYEKMQ (reference sequence). The CDR3 DNA reads as TGTGCCAGCAGCCCAGGGAACACTGAAGCTTTCTTC. Protein sequence: CASSPGNTEAFF.

In this sample, this clone turned up once. The chain employs TRBV7-8 and TRBJ2-3, with 12 bases aligning to TRBD2. This CDR3 is built from 16 residues. Trimming took 7 bases from V and 4 from J; bases not matched to a gene: 9. The germline CDR1 and CDR2 sequences are SGHVS and FQNEAQ. The CDR3 DNA reads as TGTGCCAGCACCCCGAGACTAGCGGGAGTTCCAGATACGCAGTATTTT. As protein: CASTPRLAGVPDTQYF.

This clone was observed a single time. This chain uses TRBV6-1 with TRBJ2-2, with TRBD1 matching 7 bases. Germline CDR1 and CDR2: MNHNS and SASEGT. The CDR3 contains 15 residues. V was clipped by 1 base and J by 5 bases; unmatched bases: 4. The CDR3 is CASSEGQGRTGELFF. The CDR3 bases are TGTGCCAGCAGTGAAGGACAGGGTAGAACCGGGGAGCTGTTTTTT.

The chain has TRBV7-8 and TRBJ1-1, with TRBD1 matching 12 bases. Looked up from germline, CDR1 is SGHVS and CDR2 is FQNEAQ. This CDR3 comprises 18 residues. The trim removed 5 bases at V and 11 bases at J, leaving 21 bases unmatched. This CDR3 reads CASSPRVAIGTGGLPAFF. The CDR3 nucleotides read TGTGCCAGCAGCCCGCGCGTAGCTATCGGGACAGGGGGCCTCCCGGCTTTCTTT. Using reference TRBV7-8 and TRBJ1-1 for the parts outside the CDR3, the full variable domain is GAGVSQSPRYKVAKRGQDVALRCDPISGHVSLFWYQQALGQGPEFLTYFQNEAQLDKSGLPSDRFFAERPEGSVSTLKIQRTQQEDSAVYLCASSPRVAIGTGGLPAFFGQGTRLTVV.

The chain uses TRBV6-6 and TRBJ2-3; TRBD2 might be the D (5 bases). CDR1 and CDR2 (germline): MNHNY, SVGAGI (reference sequence). V was shortened by 0 bases and J by 2 bases, with 9 bases between the two germline ends. The CDR3 covers 15 residues. For the CDR3, the DNA is TGTGCCAGCAGTTACTCTAACGGGAACACAGATACGCAGTATTTT. It is translated as CASSYSNGNTDTQYF.

This chain joins TRBV18 and TRBJ1-6; weak D call: TRBD1 (5 bases). V lost 3 bases, J lost 8 bases, and 14 bases lay in between. This CDR3 has 15 amino acids. Germline assignment: CDR1 KGHSH and CDR2 LQKENI. CDR3: CASSPSRGFDSPLHF. The CDR3 nucleotides are TGTGCCAGCTCACCTTCCCGGGGGTTTGATTCACCCCTCCACTTT. Full variable domain (rest looked up from reference TRBV18 and TRBJ1-6): NAGVMQNPRHLVRRRGQEARLRCSPMKGHSHVYWYRQLPEEGLKFMVYLQKENIIDESGMPKERFSAEFPKEGPSILRIQQVVRGDSAAYFCASSPSRGFDSPLHFGNGTRLTVT.

This chain links TRBV7-9 with TRBJ2-7; 10 bases are shared with TRBD2. Unmatched junction bases numbered 7, after V lost 5 bases and J lost 0 bases. The CDR3 has 16 amino acids. Germline V gene sequence: CDR1 SEHNR, CDR2 FQNEAQ (reference sequence). The CDR3: CASSPGGTSVSYEQYF. The CDR3 DNA follows: TGTGCCAGCAGCCCAGGAGGGACTAGCGTCTCCTACGAGCAGTACTTC.

The chain links TRBV27 to TRBJ2-3, with TRBD2 identical over 9 bases. V shed 4 bases and J 1 base; nucleotides not matched to a gene: 9. Germline V gives CDR1 MNHEY, CDR2 SMNVEV (reference sequence). CDR3 size: 17 residues. CDR3 region: CASSSVTSGYGTDTQYF. In nucleotides, the CDR3 is TGTGCCAGCAGTTCCGTGACTAGCGGCTATGGCACAGATACGCAGTATTTT.

The CDR3 loop reads CASSLERYEQYF. The CDR3 DNA reads as TGTGCCAGCAGCTTAGAGCGTTACGAGCAGTACTTC. The chain is built from TRBV7-2 and TRBJ2-7; D gene unclear. Germline-derived CDR1 and CDR2 are SGHTA and FQGNSA. The germline V and J ends were trimmed by 1 base and 4 bases, with 5 bases remaining between them. CDR3 size: 12 residues.